This T cell receptor (beta chain) was observed in a study of identical twins. Study-wide findings and caveats: The study found excess low generation probability among twin-shared out-of-frame alpha sequences. There were fewer insertions in abundant cord blood beta clonotypes, but memory repertoires showed no such pattern.

Unique molecular identifiers were present on cDNA, and template switching added a universal primer site. TCRdb re-derived calls from the 5' RACE reads in MiXCR, one entry per CDR3 protein. The data show just under 650,000 distinct CDR3 sequences, just over 7% seen once. CDR3 length: 15 residues. J was trimmed by 6 bases and V by 0 bases; bases with no gene match: 3. In germline, CDR1 is SEHNR, CDR2 FQNEAQ (reference sequence). Note on this clonotype: Antigen: not known.

Separately, the same data were catalogued under a study of yellow fever vaccine responses in identical twins. That investigation notes: Twins reportedly appeared to share part of their vaccine T cell response while keeping part individual.

This receptor was identified in a woman aged 18-29 years in good health. The chain employs TRBV7-9 and TRBJ2-1; 9 bases agree with TRBD2. The sample comprised PBMCs. The CDR3 nucleotides read TGTGCCAGCAGCTTAGCTGGCGGGAGGGTCAATGAGCAGTTCTTC. This gives the protein CASSLAGGRVNEQFF. The variable domain in full, with the rest retrieved from reference TRBV7-9 and TRBJ2-1, is DTGVSQNPRHKITKRGQNVTFRCDPISEHNRLYWYRQTLGQGPEFLTYFQNEAQLEKSRLLSDRFSAERPKGSFSTLEIQRTEQGDSAMYLCASSLAGGRVNEQFFGPGTRLTVL.